The sequence of this TCR beta chain was determined in a study of blood T cell repertoires in COVID-19 (dated by TCRdb to the early 2020s). Regarding the research as a whole: Collaborator samples came from the United States, Italy and Spain and covered acute and convalescent phases of COVID-19. Where available, HLA class I and class II types were obtained from metadata supplied by the sample provider rather than from assay-based typing. Samples came from the ongoing ImmuneRACE study (first 160 participants) plus 1,254 subjects from 6 global collaborators. The material from the prospective study consisted of cDNA or gDNA derived from T cells, B-cell-depleted T cells, or PBMCs. A de-identified subject ID, COVID-19 status, age in years and sex were almost always included in the sample metadata. The repertoires were made available in a free public database intended to serve as a resource for research on the immune response to SARS-CoV-2. Deeply sampled blood TCRbeta repertoires from subjects exposed to, actively infected with, or recovered from COVID-19 were included in the dataset.

The paper as a whole reports these results and caveats: The amount of clinical and demographic metadata varied by source and participant and was provided uncurated.

TCRbeta CDR3 regions were amplified from genomic DNA using the immunoSEQ Assay, a bias-controlled multiplex PCR. The published analysis was carried out like this. Within the assay, amplification of reference gene primers was used to estimate how many nucleated cells each sample contained. To quantify the absolute abundance of each unique TCRbeta CDR3 rearrangement, sequence reads were collapsed and filtered. For each sample, productive Simpson clonality was calculated as the square root of Simpson's diversity index across productive rearrangements. TCRdb limited this immuneACCESS table to in-frame rearrangements with V and J called. A share of clones is missing; checked studies link under half to unresolved V genes, and the rest is unexplained. Clonal size and the V and J genes are those of that table, whereas D and trimming came from the DNA. The sample profile shows 270,000 or so clones; roughly 84% of them were found once. The biggest ten clones account for roughly 3% of the sample.

Of note for this clone: It lacks a known antigen. Per-nucleotide qualities are absent, and no much larger clonotype sits a single base away.

Each collaborating institution followed its own protocols to collect whole blood in K2EDTA tubes. For TCRbeta analysis, collaborator samples were shipped as frozen whole blood, as isolated PBMCs, or as DNA extracted from either sample type. The sample comprised peripheral blood. This TCR came from a woman between 18 and 30 years old with acute or convalescent COVID-19.

The DNA sequence reads TGTGCCAGCAGTACTATTAGTGGTCCGAACTACGAGCAGTACTTC. It codes for CASSTISGPNYEQYF. In this chain, TRBV2 is recombined with TRBJ2-7, with the D gene not confidently named. The germline ends are 17 bases apart after V is trimmed by 5 bases and J by 3 bases. From its cysteine to its phenylalanine, the CDR3 spans 15 amino acids. Only the CDR3 DNA is retained, 45 bases long and in frame from the first base. The germline V gene sets CDR1 to SNHLY and CDR2 to FYNNEI.